This TCR beta chain was recovered during a study of T cells in Graves' hyperthyroidism and ophthalmopathy. On this clonotype: Its antigen is not known.

Amplified regions were TCR beta CDR3 sequences from RNA transcripts. HTBI primers were the set used in a first-round RT-PCR of the TCR CDR3. TCRdb itself ran the multiplex PCR reads through MiXCR, one entry per CDR3 protein. This table has some 580,000 distinct CDR3 sequences, 16% appearing once. Duration under 3 months, a NOSPECS grade of at least 4, and a Clinical Activity Score of at least 3 characterized the ophthalmopathy patients. Diagnoses were established using clinical symptoms, serum thyroxine and TRAb, thyroid ultrasound and orbital computed tomography. Out of approximately 9.9 ml of fresh peripheral blood came the PBMCs. Study-wide points: Ophthalmopathy was distinguished from stable hyperthyroidism by 13 V-J signatures.

The specimen was blood. The sequence derives from a woman between 35 and 50 years old with Graves' ophthalmopathy.

This CDR3 reads CASSLPGQGGERDTQYF. The CDR3 DNA reads as TGTGCCAGCAGTTTACCCGGACAGGGAGGTGAGCGGGATACGCAGTATTTT. The rearrangement joins TRBV28 to TRBJ2-3; 8 nucleotides match TRBD1. This CDR3 region has 17 residues. Losses at the gene ends were 2 bases for V and 6 bases for J; bases not matched to a gene: 13. Germline CDR1 reads MDHEN; CDR2 reads SYDVKM.